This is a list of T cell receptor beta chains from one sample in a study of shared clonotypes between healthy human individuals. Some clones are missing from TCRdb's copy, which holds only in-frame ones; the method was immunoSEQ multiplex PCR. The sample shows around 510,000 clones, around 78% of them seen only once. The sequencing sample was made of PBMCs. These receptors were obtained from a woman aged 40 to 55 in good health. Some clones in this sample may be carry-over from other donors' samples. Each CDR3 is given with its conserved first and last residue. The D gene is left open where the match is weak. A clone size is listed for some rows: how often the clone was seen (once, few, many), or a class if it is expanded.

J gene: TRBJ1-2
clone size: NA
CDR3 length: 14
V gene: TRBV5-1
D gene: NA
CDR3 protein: CASSVGPTLGGYTF
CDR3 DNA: TGCGCCAGCAGCGTGGGGCCCACACTGGGCGGCTACACCTTC

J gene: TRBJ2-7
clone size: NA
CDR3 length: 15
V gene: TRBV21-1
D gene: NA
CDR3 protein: CASSKWFRGGYEQYF
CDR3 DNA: TGTGCCAGCAGCAAATGGTTTCGGGGCGGCTACGAGCAGTACTTC

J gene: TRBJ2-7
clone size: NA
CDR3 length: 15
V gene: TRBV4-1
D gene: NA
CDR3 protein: CASSPGGGISYEQYF
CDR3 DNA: TGCGCCAGCAGCCCCGGAGGTGGCATCTCCTACGAGCAGTACTTC

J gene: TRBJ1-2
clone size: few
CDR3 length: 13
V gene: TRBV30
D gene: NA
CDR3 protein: CAWSALTHGDYTF
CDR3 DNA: TGTGCCTGGAGTGCCTTGACTCATGGAGACTACACCTTC

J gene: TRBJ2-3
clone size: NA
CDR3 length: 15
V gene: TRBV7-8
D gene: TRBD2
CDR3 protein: CASSPGLDPTDTQYF
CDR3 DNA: TGTGCCAGCAGCCCAGGACTAGACCCCACAGATACGCAGTATTTT

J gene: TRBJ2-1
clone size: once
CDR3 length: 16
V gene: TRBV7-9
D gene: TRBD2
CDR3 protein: CASSLAWASGSNEQFF
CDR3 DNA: TGTGCCAGCAGCCTTGCTTGGGCTAGCGGGAGCAATGAGCAGTTCTTC

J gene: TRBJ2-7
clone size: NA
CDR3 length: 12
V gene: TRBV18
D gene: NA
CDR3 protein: CASSATSYEQYF
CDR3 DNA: TGTGCCAGCTCAGCGACCTCCTACGAGCAGTACTTC

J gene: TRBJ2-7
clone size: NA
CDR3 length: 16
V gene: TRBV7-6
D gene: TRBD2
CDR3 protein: CASSLATSGRAYEQYF
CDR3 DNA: TGTGCCAGCAGCTTAGCGACTAGCGGGAGGGCCTACGAGCAGTACTTC

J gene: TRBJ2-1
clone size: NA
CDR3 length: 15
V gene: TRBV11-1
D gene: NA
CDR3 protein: CASSLDRRRDNEQFF
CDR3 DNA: TGTGCCAGCAGCCTCGATAGAAGACGAGACAATGAGCAGTTCTTC

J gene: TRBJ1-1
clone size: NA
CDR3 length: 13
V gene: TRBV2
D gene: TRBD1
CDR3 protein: CASRDRDRSIAFF
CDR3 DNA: TGTGCCAGCAGGGACCGGGACAGGAGTATCGCTTTCTTT

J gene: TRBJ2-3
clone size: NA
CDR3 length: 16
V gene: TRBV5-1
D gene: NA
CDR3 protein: CASSLVGTPGTDTQYF
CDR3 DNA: TGCGCCAGCAGCTTAGTGGGTACTCCTGGCACAGATACGCAGTATTTT

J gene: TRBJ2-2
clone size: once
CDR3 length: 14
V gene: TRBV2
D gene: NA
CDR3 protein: CASSEGRSTGELSF
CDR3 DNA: TGTGCCAGCAGTGAAGGTCGATCCACCGGGGAGCTGTCTTTT